These T cell receptor beta chains were read from a single sample in a study of beta chain features in type 1 diabetes. Clones were sequenced by immunoSEQ multiplex PCR, and TCRdb holds only the in-frame ones, with some missing. The sample holds some 350,000 clones; 8% to 10% are singletons and the top ten take about 0.64%. Sample: central memory CD4+ T cells from blood. The receptor set was obtained from a young man with type 1 diabetes. The CDR3 runs from the conserved cysteine through the conserved F or W. The D gene is left open where the match is weak. The size field is filled for only some rows; it gives once, few, many or a size class.

few | - | TRBJ2-1 | TRBV28 | TGTGCCAGCAGTTTATTGGCCGGGGCGGTCGGAGATAGCTCCTACAATGAGCAGTTCTTC | CASSLLAGAVGDSSYNEQFF
many | TRBD1 | TRBJ2-4 | TRBV19 | TGTGCCAGTAGTCCCCGGACAGGGGGAACCAAAAACATTCAGTACTTC | CASSPRTGGTKNIQYF
- | TRBD1 | TRBJ2-5 | TRBV5-1 | TGCGCCAGCAGCTACGGACAGGGAGAGACCCAGTACTTC | CASSYGQGETQYF
- | - | TRBJ2-7 | TRBV28 | TGTGCCAGCAGGCCTGTAGACGGCTACGAGCAGTACTTC | CASRPVDGYEQYF
- | TRBD2 | TRBJ2-1 | TRBV7-2 | TGCGCCAGCAGCTTGGGCCCCCAGCGGGGCAATGAGCAGTTCTTC | CASSLGPQRGNEQFF
- | - | TRBJ2-7 | TRBV19 | TGTGCCAGTAGTTCGAGACTCCCTCTGGACAGCCTCAATTCCTACGAGCAGTACTTC | CASSSRLPLDSLNSYEQYF
- | - | TRBJ1-4 | TRBV6-5 | TGTGCCAGCAGTTACTCGAGAGGGGGTACGAGAAAACTGTTTTTT | CASSYSRGGTRKLFF
few | - | TRBJ2-7 | TRBV28 | TGTGCCAGCAGTTTGGGGACGGCAATATACGAGCAGTACTTC | CASSLGTAIYEQYF
few | - | TRBJ1-5 | TRBV7-9 | TGTGCCAGCAGCTTAGGGCAGGGGCCGCGCAATCAGCCCCAGCATTTT | CASSLGQGPRNQPQHF
- | - | TRBJ1-1 | TRBV7-2 | TGTGCCAGCAGCCGCGGGACCGTGGGACCTGAAGCTTTCTTT | CASSRGTVGPEAFF
- | - | TRBJ1-1 | TRBV15 | TGTGCCACCAGCAGAGATCAGCCACACCTGAACACTGAAGCTTTCTTT | CATSRDQPHLNTEAFF
many | TRBD1 | TRBJ2-5 | TRBV28 | TGTGCCAGCAGTCCCGCGGGGACAGGGAGGGAGACCCAGTACTTC | CASSPAGTGRETQYF
few | TRBD1 | TRBJ1-2 | TRBV7-2 | TGTGCCAGCAGCGCGGACAGGGGAGGTGGCTACACCTTC | CASSADRGGGYTF
few | TRBD1 | TRBJ2-2 | TRBV4-2 | TGTGCCAGCAGGCGACAGGGGGCCGGGGAGCTGTTTTTT | CASRRQGAGELFF
- | TRBD1 | TRBJ2-2 | TRBV6-5 | TGTGCCAGCAGTCCCCCGCCAGGGGGATTCGGGGAGCTGTTTTTT | CASSPPPGGFGELFF
few | - | TRBJ2-1 | TRBV6-1 | TGTGCCAGCAGCGGGAGAAGGTTCCATGAGCAGTTCTTC | CASSGRRFHEQFF
many | TRBD2 | TRBJ2-7 | TRBV7-9 | TGTGCCAGCAGCTTAGTAGCGGGAGGAACCTACGAGCAGTACTTC | CASSLVAGGTYEQYF
few | - | TRBJ2-5 | TRBV5-1 | TGCGCCAGCAGCTTTAGCCCGGAGGAGACCCAGTACTTC | CASSFSPEETQYF
- | TRBD1 | TRBJ1-4 | TRBV28 | TGTGCCAGCAGCCCGGTAGACAGGGGGGGTGAAAAACTGTTTTTT | CASSPVDRGGEKLFF